Listed here are 9 T cell receptor beta chains from one sample, sequenced in a study of cytomegalovirus exposure and HLA in healthy donors. The PCR had 60 Vbeta and 13 Jbeta primers. Profiling relied on immunoSEQ multiplex PCR, and the TCRdb table lists in-frame clones only, not all of them. The profile covers roughly 160,000 clones, with roughly 75% appearing a single time and around 2.5% taken by the ten largest. The sequencing sample was made of PBMCs. These receptors came from a female donor in good health and CMV-seronegative.

The chain couples TRBV28 to TRBJ1-5, with 8 nucleotides matching TRBD1. Looked up from germline, CDR1 is MDHEN and CDR2 is SYDVKM. CDR3 length: 15 residues. J lost 6 bases, V lost 3 bases, and 7 bases had no gene match. CDR3 region: CASSFFGTGGQPQHF. The DNA of the CDR3 is TGTGCCAGCAGTTTTTTCGGGACAGGAGGTCAGCCCCAGCATTTT.

This clone was seen only a few times. The chain carries TRBV6-5 and TRBJ2-3, with D hard to call. Trimming took off 5 bases at V and 2 bases at J, with 8 bases between the two ends. Germline V gene lookup returns CDR1 MNHEY and CDR2 SVGAGI. This CDR3 is 13 amino acids long. The chain's CDR3 is CASSSTYTDTQYF. In DNA, the CDR3 is TGTGCCAGCAGTAGTACTTACACAGATACGCAGTATTTT.

This clone appeared a few times. The chain is built from TRBV6-5 and TRBJ1-1, with 7 bases lining up with TRBD1. CDR1 MNHEY and CDR2 SVGAGI come from the germline V gene. The junction had 2 bases not matched to a gene; V was cut back by 2 bases and J by 2 bases. The CDR3 has 14 amino acids. CDR3 nucleotides: TGTGCCAGCAGTTACGCAGGGGGTAACACTGAAGCTTTCTTT. Its protein product is CASSYAGGNTEAFF.

J is TRBJ2-7 and V is TRBV21-1; the table's TRBD1 call for D was not verified on the DNA. TRBV21-1 is assigned pseudogene status. This CDR3 has 13 residues. The CDR3 is CASDARQDYEQYF. In DNA form, the CDR3 reads TGTGCCAGCGACGCTAGACAGGACTACGAGCAGTACTTC.

The genes are TRBV7-2 and TRBJ2-2; TRBD2 matches at 13 bases. Germline V gene sequence: CDR1 SGHTA, CDR2 FQGNSA. The CDR3 loop spans 17 amino acids. With 0 bases clipped from V and 4 bases from J, the junction kept 2 bases outside the gene matches. Here the CDR3 reads CASSLARTSGSTGELFF. CDR3 DNA sequence: TGTGCCAGCAGCTTAGCCAGGACTAGCGGGAGCACCGGGGAGCTGTTTTTT.

Notes on this clone: Germline and junction disagree at one end, which may indicate a read error. The chain combines TRBV7-7 with TRBJ2-1; a possible D gene is TRBD1 (6 bases). This CDR3 is 13 amino acids long. Germline V gene sequence: CDR1 SSHAT, CDR2 FNYEAQ (reference sequence). CDR3 nucleotide sequence: TGTGCTAGCAGCACAGGACAGTACAATGAGCAGTTCTTC. Residues: CASSTGQYNEQFF.

This clone was detected once. The chain joins TRBV5-5 to TRBJ1-5, with 9 bases identical to TRBD1. The CDR3 contains 15 residues. After removal of 3 bases from V and 6 bases from J, the junction contained 7 bases not matched to a gene. In germline, CDR1 is SGHKS, CDR2 YYEKEE (reference sequence). The CDR3 loop is CASSWGQGNFQPQHF. The CDR3 nucleotides are TGTGCCAGCAGCTGGGGACAGGGAAATTTTCAGCCCCAGCATTTT.

The rearrangement joins TRBV9 to TRBJ2-7; D unclear. Deletions cut 3 bases from V and 0 bases from J, with 19 bases between. This CDR3 contains 17 residues. Looked up from germline, CDR1 is SGDLS and CDR2 is YYNGEE. CDR3 region: CASSADPGSVSSYEQYF. For the CDR3, the DNA is TGTGCCAGCAGCGCAGACCCGGGTTCGGTTTCCTCCTACGAGCAGTACTTC. The full variable domain, in which reference TRBV9 and TRBJ2-7 provide the parts outside the CDR3, is DSGVTQTPKHLITATGQRVTLRCSPRSGDLSVYWYQQSLDQGLQFLIQYYNGEERAKGNILERFSAQQFPDLHSELNLSSLELGDSALYFCASSADPGSVSSYEQYFGPGTRLTVT.

The chain links TRBV7-2 to TRBJ2-5, with D possibly matching TRBD1 (6 bases). The germline V gene encodes CDR1 SGHTA and CDR2 FQGNSA. Trimming removed 0 bases at V and 5 bases at J, with 10 bases between. CDR3 size: 14 residues. CDR3 amino acids: CASSLAGGRETQYF. The CDR3 bases are TGTGCCAGCAGCTTAGCAGGGGGACGGGAGACCCAGTACTTC.